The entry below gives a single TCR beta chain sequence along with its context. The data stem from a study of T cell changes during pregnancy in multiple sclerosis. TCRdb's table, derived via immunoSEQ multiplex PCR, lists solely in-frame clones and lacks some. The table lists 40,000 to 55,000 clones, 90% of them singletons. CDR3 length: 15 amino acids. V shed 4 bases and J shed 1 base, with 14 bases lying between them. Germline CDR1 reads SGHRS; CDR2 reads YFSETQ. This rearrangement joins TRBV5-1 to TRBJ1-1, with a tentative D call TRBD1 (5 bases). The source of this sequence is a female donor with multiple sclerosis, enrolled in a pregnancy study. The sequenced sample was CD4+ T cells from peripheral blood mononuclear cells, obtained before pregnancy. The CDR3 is CASSGRGRTNTEAFF. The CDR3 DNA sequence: TGCGCCAGCAGCGGGAGGGGCCGGACGAACACTGAAGCTTTCTTT.